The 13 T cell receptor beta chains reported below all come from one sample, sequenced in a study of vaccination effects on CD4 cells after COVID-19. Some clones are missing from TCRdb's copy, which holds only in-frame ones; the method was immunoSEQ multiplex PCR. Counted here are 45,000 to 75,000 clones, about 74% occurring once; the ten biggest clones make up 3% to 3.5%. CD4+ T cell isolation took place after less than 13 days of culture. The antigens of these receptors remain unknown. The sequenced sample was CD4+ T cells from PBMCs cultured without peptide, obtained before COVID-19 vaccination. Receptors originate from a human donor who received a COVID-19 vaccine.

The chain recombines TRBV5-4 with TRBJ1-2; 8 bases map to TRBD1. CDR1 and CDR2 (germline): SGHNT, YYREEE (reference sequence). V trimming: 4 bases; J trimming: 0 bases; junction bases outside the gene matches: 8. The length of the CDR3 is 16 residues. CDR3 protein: CASSLRTGRPNYGYTF. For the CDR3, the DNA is TGTGCCAGCAGCCTACGGACAGGGAGACCTAACTATGGCTACACCTTC.

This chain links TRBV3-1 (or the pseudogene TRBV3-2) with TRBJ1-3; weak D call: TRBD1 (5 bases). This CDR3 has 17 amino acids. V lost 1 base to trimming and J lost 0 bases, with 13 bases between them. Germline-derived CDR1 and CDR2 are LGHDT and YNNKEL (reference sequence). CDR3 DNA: TGTGCCAGCAGCCAAGTTACGGGACTCCGCTCTGGAAACACCATATATTTT. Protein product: CASSQVTGLRSGNTIYF.

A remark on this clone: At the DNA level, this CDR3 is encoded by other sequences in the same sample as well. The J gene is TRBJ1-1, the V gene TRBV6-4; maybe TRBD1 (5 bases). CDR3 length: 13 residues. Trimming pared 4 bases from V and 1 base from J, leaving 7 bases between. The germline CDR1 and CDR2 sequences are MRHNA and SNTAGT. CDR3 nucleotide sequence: TGTGCCAGCAGTGCTGACAGGAACACTGAAGCTTTCTTT. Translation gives CASSADRNTEAFF.

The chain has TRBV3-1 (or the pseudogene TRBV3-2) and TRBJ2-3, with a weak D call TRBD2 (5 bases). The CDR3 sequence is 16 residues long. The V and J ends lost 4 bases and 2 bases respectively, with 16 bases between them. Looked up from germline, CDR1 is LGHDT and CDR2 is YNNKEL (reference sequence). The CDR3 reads CASSRRGAEHTDTQYF. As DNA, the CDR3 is TGTGCCAGCAGCCGACGTGGAGCGGAGCACACAGATACGCAGTATTTT.

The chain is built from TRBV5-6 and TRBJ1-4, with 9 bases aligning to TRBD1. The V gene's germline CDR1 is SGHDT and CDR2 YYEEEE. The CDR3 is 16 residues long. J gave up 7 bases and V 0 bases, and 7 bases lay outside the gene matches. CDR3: CASSLVWVTGGEKLFF. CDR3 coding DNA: TGTGCCAGCAGCTTGGTTTGGGTGACAGGGGGTGAAAAACTGTTTTTT.

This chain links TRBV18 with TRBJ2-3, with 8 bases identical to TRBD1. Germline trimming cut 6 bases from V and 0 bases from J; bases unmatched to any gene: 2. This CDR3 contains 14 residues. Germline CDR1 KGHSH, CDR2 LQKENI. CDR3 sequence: CASSTGESTDTQYF. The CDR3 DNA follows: TGTGCCAGCTCGACAGGGGAGAGCACAGATACGCAGTATTTT.

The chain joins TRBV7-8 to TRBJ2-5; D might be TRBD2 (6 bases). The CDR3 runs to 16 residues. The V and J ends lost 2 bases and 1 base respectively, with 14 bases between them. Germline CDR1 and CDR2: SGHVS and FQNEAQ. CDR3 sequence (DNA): TGTGCCAGCAGCTTAAGAGGAGGGGCCGTCCAAGAGACCCAGTACTTC. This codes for CASSLRGGAVQETQYF.

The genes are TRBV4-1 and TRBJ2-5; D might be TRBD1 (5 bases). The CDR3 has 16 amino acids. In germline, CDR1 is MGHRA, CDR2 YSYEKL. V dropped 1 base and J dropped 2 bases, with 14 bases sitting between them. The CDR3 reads CASSQAHRTLQETQYF. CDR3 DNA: TGCGCCAGCAGCCAAGCCCACAGGACGTTACAAGAGACCCAGTACTTC.

CDR3 nucleotide sequence: TGTGCCAGCAGTTTATCAGGGAATAGCAATCAGCCCCAGCATTTT. Protein product: CASSLSGNSNQPQHF. The chain joins TRBV27 to TRBJ1-5; D is ambiguous. V lost 0 bases and J lost 0, with 6 bases in between. CDR1 MNHEY and CDR2 SMNVEV come from the germline V gene (reference sequence). The CDR3 extends over 15 amino acids.

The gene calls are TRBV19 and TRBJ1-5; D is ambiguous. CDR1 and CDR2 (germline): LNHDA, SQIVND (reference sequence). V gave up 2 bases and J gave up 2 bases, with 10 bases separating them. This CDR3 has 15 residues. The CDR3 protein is CASSIRGRGNQPQHF. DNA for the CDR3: TGTGCCAGTAGTATACGCGGGAGAGGCAATCAGCCCCAGCATTTT.

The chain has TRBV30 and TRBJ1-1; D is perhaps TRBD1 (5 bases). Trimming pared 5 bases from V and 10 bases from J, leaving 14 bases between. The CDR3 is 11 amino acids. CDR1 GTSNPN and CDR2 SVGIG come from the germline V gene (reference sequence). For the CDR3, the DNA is TGTGCCTGGGGGACGGCATATACAGCTTTCTTT. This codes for CAWGTAYTAFF.

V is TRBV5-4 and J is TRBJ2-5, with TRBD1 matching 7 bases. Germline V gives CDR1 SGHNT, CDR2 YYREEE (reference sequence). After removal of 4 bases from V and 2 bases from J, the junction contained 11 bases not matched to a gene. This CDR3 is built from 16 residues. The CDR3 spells CASSHPRDRNQETQYF. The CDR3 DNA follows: TGTGCCAGCAGCCATCCCCGGGACAGAAATCAAGAGACCCAGTACTTC. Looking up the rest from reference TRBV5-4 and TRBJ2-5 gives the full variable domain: ETGVTQSPTHLIKTRGQQVTLRCSSQSGHNTVSWYQQALGQGPQFIFQYYREEENGRGNFPPRFSGLQFPNYSSELNVNALELDDSALYLCASSHPRDRNQETQYFGPGTRLLVL.

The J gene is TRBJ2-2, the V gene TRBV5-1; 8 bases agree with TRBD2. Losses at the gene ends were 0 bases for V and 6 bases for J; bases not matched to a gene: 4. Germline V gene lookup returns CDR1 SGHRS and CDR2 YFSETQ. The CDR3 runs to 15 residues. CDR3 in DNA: TGCGCCAGCAGCTTGGGACTAGCGAGGTCCGGGGAGCTGTTTTTT. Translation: CASSLGLARSGELFF.